This TCR beta chain was recovered during a study of shared clonotypes between healthy human individuals. Study-level points and caveats: Large depth notwithstanding, sorted-subset sequencing proved incomplete by rarefaction.

The assay was immunoSEQ multiplex PCR, and TCRdb's table has in-frame clones only and misses some. This table holds roughly 2 million clones, almost 96% found once. V lost 2 bases and J lost 2, with 10 bases in between. The CDR3 is made up of 15 amino acids. The germline V gene encodes CDR1 MDHEN and CDR2 SYDVKM. Note on this clone: Its antigen is still unknown.

The V and J genes are TRBV28 and TRBJ1-5; no reliable D call. The sequencing input was naive CD4+ T cells sorted from blood. The sample's subset: CD45RA+ positively selected. This TCR was sampled from a man between 18 and 29 years old in good health. The CDR3 is CASSLTGSGNQPQHF. In nucleotides, the CDR3 is TGTGCCAGCAGTTTAACGGGGTCGGGCAATCAGCCCCAGCATTTT.